This TCR beta chain emerged from a study of Ad26.COV2.S vaccination and SARS-CoV-2 variants. Background on the study: Donor was in the COV1001 Ad26.COV2.S trial arm. Intramuscularly, Ad26.COV2.S was given either once or twice, 56 days apart. Whole-study findings and limits: The study found higher spike-specific TCR breadth in vaccine than placebo recipients.

Assay: immunoSEQ multiplex PCR; the TCRdb copy retains only in-frame clones and omits some. Of more than 300,000 clones in the sample, approximately 86% were seen once. The germline CDR1 and CDR2 sequences are SGHTA and FQGTGA. The CDR3 has 14 amino acids. The germline V and J ends were trimmed by 5 bases and 2 bases, with 9 bases remaining between them. A note on this clone: What it recognizes is unknown.

Treatment indicated: some 20 received Ad26.COV2.S at low or high dose, single or two shots; about 5 received placebo; per-sample allocation not given. Material that was analyzed had been drawn on day 63 after the first vaccine or placebo injection. This Boston cohort included adults aged 18-55 years. The specimen was peripheral blood, collected in a trial of Ad26.COV2.S vaccine versus placebo. This TCR came from a person between 18 and 59 years old who received the Ad26.COV2.S COVID-19 vaccine or a placebo. V usage is TRBV7-3 and J usage is TRBJ2-2; perhaps D is TRBD1 or TRBD2 (5 bases each). The CDR3 nucleotides read TGTGCCAGCAGCCGGGACGATAACACCGGGGAGCTGTTTTTT. Translated: CASSRDDNTGELFF.